The TCR beta chain under discussion was sequenced for a study of response to subunit inactivated influenza vaccine. Study-level results: The authors suggested that few new T cells are recruited per seasonal influenza vaccination.

Germline loops: CDR1 LGHNA, CDR2 YSLEER. J was trimmed by 4 bases and V by 4 bases; bases with no gene match: 14. CDR3 length: 17 residues. Comments on this clonotype: Its antigen is unknown.

TCRdb recomputed calls from the RT-PCR reads with MiXCR, one row per CDR3 protein. Of approximately 310,000 distinct CDR3 sequences listed, around a fifth are singletons. Sample: PBMCs from blood, taken around 22 months after vaccination. This TCR was recovered from a man aged 45-69 years who received an inactivated influenza vaccine. The V gene is TRBV4-3, the J gene TRBJ1-2, with TRBD1 matching 8 bases. This CDR3 reads CASSRLGQGGGSYGYTF. CDR3 DNA: TGCGCCAGCAGCCGACTCGGACAGGGAGGGGGAAGCTATGGCTACACCTTC.